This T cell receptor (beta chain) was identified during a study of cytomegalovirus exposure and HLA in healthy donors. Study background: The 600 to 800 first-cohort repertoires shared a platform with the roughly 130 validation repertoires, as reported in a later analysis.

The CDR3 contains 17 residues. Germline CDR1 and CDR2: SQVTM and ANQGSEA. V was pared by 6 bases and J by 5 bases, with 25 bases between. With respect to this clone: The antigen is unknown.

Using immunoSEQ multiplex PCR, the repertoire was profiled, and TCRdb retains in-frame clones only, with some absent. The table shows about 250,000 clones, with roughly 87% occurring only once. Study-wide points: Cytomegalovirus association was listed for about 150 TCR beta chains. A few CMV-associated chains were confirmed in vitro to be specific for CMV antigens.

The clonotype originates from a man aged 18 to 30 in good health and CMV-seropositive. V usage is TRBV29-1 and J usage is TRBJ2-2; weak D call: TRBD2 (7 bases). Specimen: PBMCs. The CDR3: CSVAPPSGGGGTGELFF. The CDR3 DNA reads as TGCAGCGTCGCCCCCCCGAGTGGGGGGGGCGGAACCGGGGAGCTGTTTTTT.